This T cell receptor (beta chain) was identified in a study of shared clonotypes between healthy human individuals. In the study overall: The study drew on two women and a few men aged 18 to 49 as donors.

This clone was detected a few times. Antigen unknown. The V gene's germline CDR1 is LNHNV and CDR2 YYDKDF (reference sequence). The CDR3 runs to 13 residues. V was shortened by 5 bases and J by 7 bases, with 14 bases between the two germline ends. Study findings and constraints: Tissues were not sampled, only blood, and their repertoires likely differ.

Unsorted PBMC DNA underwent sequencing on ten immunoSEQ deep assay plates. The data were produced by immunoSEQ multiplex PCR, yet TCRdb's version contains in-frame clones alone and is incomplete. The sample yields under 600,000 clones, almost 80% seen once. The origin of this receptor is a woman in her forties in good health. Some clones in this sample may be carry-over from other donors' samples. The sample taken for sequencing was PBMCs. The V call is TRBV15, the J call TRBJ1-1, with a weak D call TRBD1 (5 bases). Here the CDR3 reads CATSLALGVEAFF. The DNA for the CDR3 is TGTGCCACCAGCTTGGCTCTGGGGGTTGAAGCTTTCTTT. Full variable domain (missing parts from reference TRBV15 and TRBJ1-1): DAMVIQNPRYQVTQFGKPVTLSCSQTLNHNVMYWYQQKSSQAPKLLFHYYDKDFNNEADTPDNFQSRRPNTSFCFLDIRSPGLGDTAMYLCATSLALGVEAFFGQGTRLTVV.